The present T cell receptor beta chain was sequenced within a study of identical twins. Points from the study as a whole: One should note that invariant MAIT and iNKT cells could partly confound zero-insertion analyses.

As for this clonotype: What it binds is unknown.

Template switching added a universal primer binding site, and final cDNA carried unique molecular identifiers. Via MiXCR, TCRdb re-called the 5' RACE reads, giving one row per CDR3 protein. The table includes a few hundred thousand distinct CDR3 sequences, approximately 24% detected once. The same sample was also studied in work on T cells expressing NK-cell markers. That paper notes: The share of CD8+ T cells held by dominant NKG2C+ clonotypes was roughly 1.0-8% in roughly 6 donors. The leading position in the CD3+CD56-NKG2C+ fraction of several donors also went to these clonotypes.

The sequence was collected from a young woman in good health. The sample was CD4+ T cells sorted from blood.

CDR3 in amino acids: CASSHGQYNSPLHF. CDR3 coding DNA: TGTGCCAGCAGCCATGGACAGTATAATTCACCCCTCCACTTT. The rearrangement links TRBV3-1 to TRBJ1-6; the D gene is possibly TRBD1 (6 bases). Trimming removed 3 bases from V and 4 bases from J, with 7 bases in between. The CDR3 is 14 amino acids. Germline V gives CDR1 LGHDT, CDR2 YNNKEL (reference sequence).